This entry features one T cell receptor beta chain sequence. Specified treatment: oral pan-JAK inhibitor, 5-10 mg twice daily. Sequencing templates came from extracted RNA that was reverse transcribed into cDNA. Method: immunoSEQ multiplex PCR; TCRdb's copy keeps in-frame clones and lacks some. The repertoire holds 130,000 or so clones, with roughly 55% as singletons. This specimen belongs to a study of CD8+ T cells in alopecia areata. Trimming stripped 1 base from V and 6 bases from J, with 7 bases between. This CDR3 spans 12 amino acids. Germline V CDR1 and CDR2: SGHRS, YFSETQ. The sequencing used CD4+ T cells sorted from blood, collected at week 4, from a patient treated with tofacitinib. The clonotype was recovered from a human donor with alopecia areata. This chain joins TRBV5-1 and TRBJ1-2, with D unclear. CDR3 sequence: CASSLMTDGYTF. DNA for the CDR3: TGCGCCAGCAGCTTGATGACCGATGGCTACACCTTC.